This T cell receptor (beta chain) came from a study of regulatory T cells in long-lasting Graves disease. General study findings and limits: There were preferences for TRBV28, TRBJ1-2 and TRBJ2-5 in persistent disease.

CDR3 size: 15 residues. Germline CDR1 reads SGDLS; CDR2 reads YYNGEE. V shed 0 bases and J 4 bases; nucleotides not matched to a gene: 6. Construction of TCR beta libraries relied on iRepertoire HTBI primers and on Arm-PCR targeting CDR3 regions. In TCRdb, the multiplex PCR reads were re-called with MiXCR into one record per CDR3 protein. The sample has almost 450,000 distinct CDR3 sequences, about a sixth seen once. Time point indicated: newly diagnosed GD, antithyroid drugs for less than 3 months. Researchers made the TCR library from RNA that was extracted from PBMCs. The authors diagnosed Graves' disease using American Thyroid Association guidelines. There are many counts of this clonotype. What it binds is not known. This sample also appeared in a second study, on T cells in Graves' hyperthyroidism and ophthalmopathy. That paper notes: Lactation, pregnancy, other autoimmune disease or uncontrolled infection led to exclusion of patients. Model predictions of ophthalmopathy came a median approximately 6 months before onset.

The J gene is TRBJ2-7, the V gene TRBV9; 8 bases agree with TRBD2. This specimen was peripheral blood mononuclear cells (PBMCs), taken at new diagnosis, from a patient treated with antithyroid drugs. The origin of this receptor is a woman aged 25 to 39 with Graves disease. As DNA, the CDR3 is TGTGCCAGCAGCGTAGCGCCAGCGGGAGAGTACGAGCAGTACTTC. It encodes CASSVAPAGEYEQYF.